What follows is one TCR beta chain and its context. This same CDR3 is encoded by further DNA sequences in the sample. The sample is drawn from a study of control samples from healthy donors and cancer patients. In germline, CDR1 is LNHDA, CDR2 SQIVND (reference sequence). The CDR3 extends over 12 amino acids. V was cut by 2 bases and J by 4 bases, with 5 bases left in between. Some clones are missing from TCRdb's copy, which holds only in-frame ones; the method was immunoSEQ multiplex PCR. The table lists 64,000 or so clones, 92% of them singletons. The sample taken for sequencing was PBMCs. The J gene is TRBJ1-1, the V gene TRBV19, with no clear D. This TCR was sampled from a man between 35 and 55 years old with colorectal cancer. The CDR3 coding sequence is TGTGCCAGTAGTATAATCGGCACTGAAGCTTTCTTT. Translation: CASSIIGTEAFF.